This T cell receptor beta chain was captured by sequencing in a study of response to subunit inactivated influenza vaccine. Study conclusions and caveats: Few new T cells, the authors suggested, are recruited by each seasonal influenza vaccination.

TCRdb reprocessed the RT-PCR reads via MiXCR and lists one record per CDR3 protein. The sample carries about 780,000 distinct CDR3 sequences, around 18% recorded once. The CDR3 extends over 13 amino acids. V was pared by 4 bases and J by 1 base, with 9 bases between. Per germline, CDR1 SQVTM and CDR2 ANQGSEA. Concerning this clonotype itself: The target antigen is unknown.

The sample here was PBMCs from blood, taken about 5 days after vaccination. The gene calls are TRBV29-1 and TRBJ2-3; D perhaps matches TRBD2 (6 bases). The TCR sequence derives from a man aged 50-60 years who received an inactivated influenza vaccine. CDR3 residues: CSVGASGTDTQYF. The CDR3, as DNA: TGCAGCGTTGGGGCTAGCGGCACAGATACGCAGTATTTT.